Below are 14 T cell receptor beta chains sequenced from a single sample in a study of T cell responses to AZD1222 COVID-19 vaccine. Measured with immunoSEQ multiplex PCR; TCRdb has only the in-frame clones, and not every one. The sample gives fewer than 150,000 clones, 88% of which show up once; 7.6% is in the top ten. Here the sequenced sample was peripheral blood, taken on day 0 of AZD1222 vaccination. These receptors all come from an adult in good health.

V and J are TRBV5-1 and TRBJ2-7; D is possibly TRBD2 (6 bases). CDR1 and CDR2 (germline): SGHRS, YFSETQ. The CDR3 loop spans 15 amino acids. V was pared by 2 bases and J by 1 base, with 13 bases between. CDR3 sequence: CASSLGGVRSYEQYF. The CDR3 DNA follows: TGCGCCAGCAGCTTAGGCGGGGTTCGTTCCTACGAGCAGTACTTC.

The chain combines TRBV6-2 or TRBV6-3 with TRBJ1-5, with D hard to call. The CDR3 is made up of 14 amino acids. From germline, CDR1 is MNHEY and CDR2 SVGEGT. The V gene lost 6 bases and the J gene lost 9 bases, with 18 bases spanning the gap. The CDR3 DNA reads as TGTGCCAGCAGCAAAATCCCGCCATCATCGCCCCAGCATTTT. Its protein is CASSKIPPSSPQHF.

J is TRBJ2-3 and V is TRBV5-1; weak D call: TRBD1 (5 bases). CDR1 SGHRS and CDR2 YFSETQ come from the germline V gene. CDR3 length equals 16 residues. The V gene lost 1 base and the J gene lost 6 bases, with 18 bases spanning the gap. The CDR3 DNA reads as TGCGCCAGCAGCTTGACAGGCGTCGACTTCTCGGATACGCAGTATTTT. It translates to CASSLTGVDFSDTQYF. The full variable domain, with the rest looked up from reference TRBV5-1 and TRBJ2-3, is KAGVTQTPRYLIKTRGQQVTLSCSPISGHRSVSWYQQTPGQGLQFLFEYFSETQRNKGNFPGRFSGRQFSNSRSEMNVSTLELGDSALYLCASSLTGVDFSDTQYFGPGTRLTVL.

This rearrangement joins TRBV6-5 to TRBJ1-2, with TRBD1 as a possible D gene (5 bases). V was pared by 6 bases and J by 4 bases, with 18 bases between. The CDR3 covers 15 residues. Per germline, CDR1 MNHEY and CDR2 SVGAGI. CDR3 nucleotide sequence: TGTGCCAGCAGCACAACTACGACGGGACGCTATGGCTACACCTTC. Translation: CASSTTTTGRYGYTF.

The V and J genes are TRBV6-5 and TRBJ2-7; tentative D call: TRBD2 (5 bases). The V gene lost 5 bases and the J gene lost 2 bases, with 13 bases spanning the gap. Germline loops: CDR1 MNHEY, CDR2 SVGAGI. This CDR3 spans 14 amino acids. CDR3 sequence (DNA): TGTGCCAGCAGTCGCCCGGGGATACCCTACGAGCAGTACTTC. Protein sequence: CASSRPGIPYEQYF.

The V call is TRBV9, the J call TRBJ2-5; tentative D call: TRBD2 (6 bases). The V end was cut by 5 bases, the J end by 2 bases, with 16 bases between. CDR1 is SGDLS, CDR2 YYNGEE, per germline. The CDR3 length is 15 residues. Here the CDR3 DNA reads TGTGCCAGCAGTCGGACTAATGGAGCACAAGAGACCCAGTACTTC. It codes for CASSRTNGAQETQYF.

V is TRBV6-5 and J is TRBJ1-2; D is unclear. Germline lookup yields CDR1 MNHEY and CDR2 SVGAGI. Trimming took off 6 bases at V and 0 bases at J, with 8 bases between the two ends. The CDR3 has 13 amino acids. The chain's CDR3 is CASRTTANYGYTF. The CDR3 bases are TGTGCCAGCAGAACGACTGCTAACTATGGCTACACCTTC.

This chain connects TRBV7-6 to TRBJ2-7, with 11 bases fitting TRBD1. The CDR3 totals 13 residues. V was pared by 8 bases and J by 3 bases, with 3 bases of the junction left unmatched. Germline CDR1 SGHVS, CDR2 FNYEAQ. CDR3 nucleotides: TGTGCCAGCGCAGGGACAGGGGGCTACGAGCAGTACTTC. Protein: CASAGTGGYEQYF.

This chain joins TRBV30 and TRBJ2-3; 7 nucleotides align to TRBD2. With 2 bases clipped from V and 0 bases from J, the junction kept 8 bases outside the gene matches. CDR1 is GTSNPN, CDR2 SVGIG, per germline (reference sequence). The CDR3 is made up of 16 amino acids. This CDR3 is CAWSNFGGVSTDTQYF. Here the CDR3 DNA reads TGTGCCTGGAGTAATTTTGGGGGGGTCAGCACAGATACGCAGTATTTT.

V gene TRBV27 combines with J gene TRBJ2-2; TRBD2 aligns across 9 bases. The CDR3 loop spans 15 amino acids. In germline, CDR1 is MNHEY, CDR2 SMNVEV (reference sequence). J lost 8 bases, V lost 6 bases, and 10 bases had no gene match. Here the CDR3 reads CASSVISGRKGELFF. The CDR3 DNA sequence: TGTGCCAGCAGCGTCATTAGCGGGAGAAAAGGGGAGCTGTTTTTT.

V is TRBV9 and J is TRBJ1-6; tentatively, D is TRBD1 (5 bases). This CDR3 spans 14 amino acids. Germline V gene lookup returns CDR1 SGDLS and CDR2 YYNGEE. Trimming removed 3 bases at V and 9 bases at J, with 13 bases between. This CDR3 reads CASSEPRQPSPLHF. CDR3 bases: TGTGCCAGCAGCGAACCGCGACAGCCTTCACCCCTCCACTTT.

The CDR3 sequence is CASNRGGSGDTQYF. The CDR3 region has the DNA TGTGCCTCGAATCGTGGCGGGAGTGGTGATACGCAGTATTTT. J is TRBJ2-3 and V is TRBV19; 7 bases match TRBD2. V gave up 11 bases and J gave up 6 bases; unmatched junction bases: 14. This CDR3 is built from 14 residues. Per germline, CDR1 LNHDA and CDR2 SQIVND (reference sequence).

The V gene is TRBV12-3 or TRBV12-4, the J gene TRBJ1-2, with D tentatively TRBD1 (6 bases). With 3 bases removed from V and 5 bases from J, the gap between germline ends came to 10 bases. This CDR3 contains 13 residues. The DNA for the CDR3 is TGTGCCAGCAGTTTCAGGGGCGGGTATGGCTACACCTTC. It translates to CASSFRGGYGYTF.

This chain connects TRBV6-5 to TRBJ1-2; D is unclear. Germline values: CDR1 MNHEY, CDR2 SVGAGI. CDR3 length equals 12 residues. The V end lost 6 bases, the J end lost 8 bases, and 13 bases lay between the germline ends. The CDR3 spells CASSQYLGGYTF. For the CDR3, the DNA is TGTGCCAGCAGCCAGTATTTAGGGGGCTACACCTTC.